This TCR beta chain was profiled in a study of T cells after yellow fever vaccination. TCRdb used MiXCR to reprocess the 5' RACE reads, holding one entry per CDR3 protein. The sample records a few hundred thousand distinct CDR3 sequences, 17% being singletons. Broader study findings: Abundant bulk-derived clonotypes could contaminate FACS-sorted repertoires. Most clones from primary vaccination resurfaced after the booster (roughly 96% CD4, 88% CD8).

CDR1 and CDR2 from the germline V gene are DFQATT and SNEGSKA (reference sequence). This CDR3 has 13 residues. Trimming took off 5 bases at V and 4 bases at J, with 14 bases between the two ends. This clonotype was seen more than once but under ten times. Its matching antigen is unknown. This chain links TRBV20-1 with TRBJ2-5; no clear D gene. The sample consisted of PBMCs, taken less than 6 days after the first yellow fever vaccination. This clonotype was obtained from a man aged 18 to 35 who received the YFV17D yellow fever vaccine. This CDR3 reads CSAWPTDSETQYF. In DNA form, the CDR3 reads TGCAGTGCTTGGCCGACGGATTCAGAGACCCAGTACTTC.